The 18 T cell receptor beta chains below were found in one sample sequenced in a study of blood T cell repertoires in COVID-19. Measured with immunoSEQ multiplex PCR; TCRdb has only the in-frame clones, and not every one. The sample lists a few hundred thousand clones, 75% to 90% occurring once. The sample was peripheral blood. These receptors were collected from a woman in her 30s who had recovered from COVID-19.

CDR3 nucleotide sequence: TGTGCCAGTAGTACCCGGGACAATCTACACAATGAGCAGTTCTTC. This sequence encodes CASSTRDNLHNEQFF. The chain recombines TRBV19 with TRBJ2-1; D is possibly TRBD1 (6 bases). The V gene lost 4 bases and the J gene lost 5 bases, with 15 bases spanning the gap. This CDR3 contains 15 residues. Germline CDR1 and CDR2: LNHDA and SQIVND (reference sequence). Full variable domain (missing parts from reference TRBV19 and TRBJ2-1): DGGITQSPKYLFRKEGQNVTLSCEQNLNHDAMYWYRQDPGQGLRLIYYSQIVNDFQKGDIAEGYSVSREKKESFPLTVTSAQKNPTAFYLCASSTRDNLHNEQFFGPGTRLTVL.

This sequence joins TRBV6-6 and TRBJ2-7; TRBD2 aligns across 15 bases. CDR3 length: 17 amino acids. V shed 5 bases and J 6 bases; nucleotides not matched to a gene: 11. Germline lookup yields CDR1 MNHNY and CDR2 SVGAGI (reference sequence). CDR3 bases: TGTGCCAGCAGTCGAATTGTCGGGACTAGCGGGAGGAGCGAGCAGTACTTC. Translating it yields CASSRIVGTSGRSEQYF.

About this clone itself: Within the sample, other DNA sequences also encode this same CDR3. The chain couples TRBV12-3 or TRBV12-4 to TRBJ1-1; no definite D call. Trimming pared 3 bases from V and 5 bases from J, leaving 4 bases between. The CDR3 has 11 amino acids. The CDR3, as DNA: TGTGCCAGCAGTTTGGCTACTGAAGCTTTCTTT. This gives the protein CASSLATEAFF.

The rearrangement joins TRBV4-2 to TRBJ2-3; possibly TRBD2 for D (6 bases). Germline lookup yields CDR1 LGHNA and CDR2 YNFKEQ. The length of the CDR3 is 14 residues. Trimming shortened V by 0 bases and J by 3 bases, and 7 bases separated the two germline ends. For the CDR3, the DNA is TGTGCCAGCAGCCAAGAAGGAGGGACAGATACGCAGTATTTT. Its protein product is CASSQEGGTDTQYF.

This CDR3 is CASSDRDRGGSDEAFF. CDR3 nucleotide sequence: TGTGCCAGCAGTGACCGGGACCGGGGGGGAAGTGATGAAGCTTTCTTT. The V gene is TRBV6-1, the J gene TRBJ1-1, with D possibly TRBD1 on 5 matching bases. The CDR3 runs to 16 residues. The V gene lost 3 bases and the J gene lost 7 bases, with 21 bases spanning the gap. CDR1 and CDR2 (germline): MNHNS, SASEGT.

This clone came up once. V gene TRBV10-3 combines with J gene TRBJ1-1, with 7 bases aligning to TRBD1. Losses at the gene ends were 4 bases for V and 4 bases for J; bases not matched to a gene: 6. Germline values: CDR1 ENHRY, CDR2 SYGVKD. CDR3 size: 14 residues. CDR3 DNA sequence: TGTGCCATCAGTGGGCAGGGGGATGGCACTGAAGCTTTCTTT. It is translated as CAISGQGDGTEAFF.

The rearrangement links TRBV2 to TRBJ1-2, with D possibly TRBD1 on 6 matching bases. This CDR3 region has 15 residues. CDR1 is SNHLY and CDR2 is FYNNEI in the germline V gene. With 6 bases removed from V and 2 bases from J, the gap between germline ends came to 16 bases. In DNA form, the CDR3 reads TGTGCCAGCAGCCTTATACAGGGAACAAACTATGGCTACACCTTC. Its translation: CASSLIQGTNYGYTF.

Written as DNA, the CDR3 is TGTGCCAGCAGCCCTCCGGGTCTCTACGAGCAGTACTTC. Its translation: CASSPPGLYEQYF. The J gene is TRBJ2-7, the V gene TRBV3-1 (or the pseudogene TRBV3-2); no clear D. Deletions cut 4 bases from V and 3 bases from J, with 10 bases between. The CDR3 totals 13 residues. Germline CDR1 and CDR2: LGHDT and YNNKEL (reference sequence).

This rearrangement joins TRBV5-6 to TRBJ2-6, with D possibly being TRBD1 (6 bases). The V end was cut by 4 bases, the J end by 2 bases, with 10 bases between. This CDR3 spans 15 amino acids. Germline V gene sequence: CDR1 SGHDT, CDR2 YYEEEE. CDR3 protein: CASSPTGTGANVLTF. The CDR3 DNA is TGTGCCAGCAGCCCAACAGGGACTGGGGCCAACGTCCTGACTTTC.

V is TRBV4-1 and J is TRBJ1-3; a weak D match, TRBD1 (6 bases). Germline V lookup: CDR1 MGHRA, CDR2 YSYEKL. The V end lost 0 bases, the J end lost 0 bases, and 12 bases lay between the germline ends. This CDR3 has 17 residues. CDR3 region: CASSQDGRGGSGNTIYF. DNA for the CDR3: TGCGCCAGCAGCCAAGATGGGCGAGGGGGCTCTGGAAACACCATATATTTT.

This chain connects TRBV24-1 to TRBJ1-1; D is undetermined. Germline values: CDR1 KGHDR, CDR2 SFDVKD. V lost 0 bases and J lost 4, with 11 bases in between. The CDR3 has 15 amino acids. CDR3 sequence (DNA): TGTGCCACCAGTGATTTGGGCCCCTGGAGCACTGAAGCTTTCTTT. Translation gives CATSDLGPWSTEAFF.

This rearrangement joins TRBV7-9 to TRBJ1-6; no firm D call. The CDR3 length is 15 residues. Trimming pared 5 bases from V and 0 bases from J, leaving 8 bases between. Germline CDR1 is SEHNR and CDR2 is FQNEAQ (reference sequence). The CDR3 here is CASSVQSSYNSPLHF. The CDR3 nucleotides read TGTGCCAGCAGCGTACAGAGCTCCTATAATTCACCCCTCCACTTT.

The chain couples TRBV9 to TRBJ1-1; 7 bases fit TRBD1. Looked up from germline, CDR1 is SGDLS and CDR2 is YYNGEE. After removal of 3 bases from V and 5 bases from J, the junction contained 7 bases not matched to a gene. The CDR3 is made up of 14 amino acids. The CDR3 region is CASSASYRGTEAFF. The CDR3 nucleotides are TGTGCCAGCAGCGCATCCTACAGGGGAACTGAAGCTTTCTTT.

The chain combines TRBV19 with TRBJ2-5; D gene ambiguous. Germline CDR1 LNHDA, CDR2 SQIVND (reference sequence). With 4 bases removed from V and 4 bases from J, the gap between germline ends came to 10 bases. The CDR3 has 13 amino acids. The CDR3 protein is CASSNTPRETQYF. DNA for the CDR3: TGTGCCAGTAGTAATACACCCCGAGAGACCCAGTACTTC.

CDR3 residues: CASSIVVGREIFNEQFF. CDR3 nucleotide sequence: TGTGCCAGTAGTATAGTGGTTGGGCGGGAGATCTTCAATGAGCAGTTCTTC. This chain uses TRBV19 with TRBJ2-1; 7 bases line up with TRBD2. The CDR3 extends over 17 amino acids. Germline V CDR1 and CDR2: LNHDA, SQIVND (reference sequence). The V and J ends lost 1 base and 6 bases, in that order; junction bases with no gene match: 12.

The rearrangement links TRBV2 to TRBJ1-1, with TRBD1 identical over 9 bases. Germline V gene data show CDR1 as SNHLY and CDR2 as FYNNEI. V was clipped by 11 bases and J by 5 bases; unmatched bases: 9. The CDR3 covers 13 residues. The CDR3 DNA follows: TGTGCCGGAGAAACCGGGACAGGGACTGAAGCTTTCTTT. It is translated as CAGETGTGTEAFF. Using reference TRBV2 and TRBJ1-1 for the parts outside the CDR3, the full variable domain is EPEVTQTPSHQVTQMGQEVILRCVPISNHLYFYWYRQILGQKVEFLVSFYNNEISEKSEIFDDQFSVERPDGSNFTLKIRSTKLEDSAMYFCAGETGTGTEAFFGQGTRLTVV.

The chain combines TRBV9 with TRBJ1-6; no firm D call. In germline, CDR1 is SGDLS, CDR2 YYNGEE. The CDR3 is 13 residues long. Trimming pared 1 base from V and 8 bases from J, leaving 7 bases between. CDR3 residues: CASSVSPHSPLHF. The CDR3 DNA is TGTGCCAGCAGCGTATCTCCCCATTCACCCCTCCACTTT.

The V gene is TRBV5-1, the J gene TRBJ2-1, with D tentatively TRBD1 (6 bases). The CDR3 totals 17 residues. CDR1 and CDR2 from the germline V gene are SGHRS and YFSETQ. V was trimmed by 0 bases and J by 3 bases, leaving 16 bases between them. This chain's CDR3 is CASSLVTGLRDYNEQFF. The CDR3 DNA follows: TGCGCCAGCAGCTTGGTGACAGGCCTTCGGGACTACAATGAGCAGTTCTTC.